These 12 T cell receptor beta chains share one sample of origin, sequenced in a study of CXCR3-negative and CXCR3-positive naive CD8 T cells. All TRB cDNA libraries came from 5' RACE performed with UMI labels. TCRdb reanalyzed the 5' RACE reads and collapses them to one entry per CDR3 protein, without DNA. This table holds around 92,000 distinct CDR3 sequences. The sample was naive CXCR3- CD8+ T cells from blood. Noted subset: CD45RO-CCR7+CD27+CD95- naive CD8+ T cells lacking CXCR3 (TNR3-). The source of these receptors is a human donor in good health. Some clones in this sample may be carry-over from other donors' samples.

This chain uses TRBV7-9 with TRBJ1-2; with no DNA, the TCRdb D assignment of TRBD1 cannot be verified. This CDR3 has 16 amino acids. Germline CDR1 and CDR2: SEHNR and FQNEAQ (reference sequence). The CDR3 is CASSLVQGAASYGYTF.

CDR3 sequence reads: CASTPDRDTDTQYF. This rearrangement joins TRBV19 to TRBJ2-3; TCRdb names TRBD1, which stays unverified in the absence of DNA. Germline CDR1 reads LNHDA; CDR2 reads SQIVND (reference sequence). This CDR3 contains 14 residues.

The chain is built from TRBV7-6 and TRBJ2-2. Looked up from germline, CDR1 is SGHVS and CDR2 is FNYEAQ. The CDR3 has 15 amino acids. The CDR3 is CASSLNPGRAGELFF.

The chain combines TRBV5-4 with TRBJ2-7; the D call of TRBD1 rests on TCRdb alone, since no DNA is present to check it. CDR1 is SGHNT, CDR2 YYREEE, per germline (reference sequence). CDR3 length: 15 residues. The CDR3 spells CASSPTRGVHYEQYF.

CDR3 protein: CSVLSDRVWEQYF. The rearrangement links TRBV29-1 to TRBJ2-7; TCRdb returns TRBD1, unconfirmable since there is no DNA. Per the germline V gene, CDR1 is SQVTM and CDR2 is ANQGSEA. CDR3 length: 13 amino acids.

The CDR3 is CASSREQGGAYEQYF. The V and J genes are TRBV12-3 or TRBV12-4 and TRBJ2-7; the TRBD1 assignment by TCRdb is unverifiable without DNA. There are 15 residues in the CDR3.

This sequence joins TRBV14 and TRBJ2-1; the TCRdb D gene call, TRBD2, has no DNA to confirm it. Germline CDR1 reads SGHDN; CDR2 reads FVKESK. This CDR3 has 16 amino acids. CDR3 region: CASSQRRDSPYNEQFF.

The rearrangement links TRBV7-9 to TRBJ1-5. Germline values: CDR1 SEHNR, CDR2 FQNEAQ (reference sequence). The CDR3 consists of 14 residues. CDR3 amino acids: CASSLGGLNQPQHF.

The chain recombines TRBV29-1 with TRBJ2-2; the D call from TCRdb, TRBD1, cannot be confirmed without DNA. In germline, CDR1 is SQVTM, CDR2 ANQGSEA. CDR3 size: 13 residues. CDR3 region: CSVGVGATGELFF.

J is TRBJ2-7 and V is TRBV12-3 or TRBV12-4; TCRdb returns TRBD1, unconfirmable since there is no DNA. The CDR3 runs 14 residues. The CDR3 region is CASSHRFGTYEQYF.

This chain uses TRBV4-2 with TRBJ1-5. Germline CDR1 reads LGHNA; CDR2 reads YNFKEQ. This CDR3 is 15 amino acids long. CDR3 sequence: CASSQVEGGNQPQHF.

J is TRBJ2-5 and V is TRBV12-3 or TRBV12-4. This CDR3 spans 12 amino acids. The CDR3 here is CASSEGEETQYF.